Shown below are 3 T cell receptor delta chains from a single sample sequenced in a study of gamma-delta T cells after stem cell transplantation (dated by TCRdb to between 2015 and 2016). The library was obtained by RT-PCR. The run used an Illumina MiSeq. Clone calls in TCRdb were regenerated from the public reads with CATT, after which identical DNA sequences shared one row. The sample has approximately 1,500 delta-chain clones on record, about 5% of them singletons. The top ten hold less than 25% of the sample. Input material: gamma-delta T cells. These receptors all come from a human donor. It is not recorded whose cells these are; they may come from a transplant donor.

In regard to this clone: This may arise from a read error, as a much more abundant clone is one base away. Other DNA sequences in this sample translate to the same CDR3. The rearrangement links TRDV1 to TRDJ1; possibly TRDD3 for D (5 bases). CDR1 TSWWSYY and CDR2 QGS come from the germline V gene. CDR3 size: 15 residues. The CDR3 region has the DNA TGTGCCCTTGGGGAACTGAAACTGTTAGAGGATAAACTCATCTTT. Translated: CALGELKLLEDKLIF.

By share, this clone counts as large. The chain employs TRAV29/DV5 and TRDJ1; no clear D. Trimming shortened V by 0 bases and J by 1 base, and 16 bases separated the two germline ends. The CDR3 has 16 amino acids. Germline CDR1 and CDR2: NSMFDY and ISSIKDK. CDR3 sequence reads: CAASARSVRTTDKLIF. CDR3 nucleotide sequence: TGTGCAGCAAGCGCGCGGTCAGTACGTACCACCGATAAACTCATCTTT.

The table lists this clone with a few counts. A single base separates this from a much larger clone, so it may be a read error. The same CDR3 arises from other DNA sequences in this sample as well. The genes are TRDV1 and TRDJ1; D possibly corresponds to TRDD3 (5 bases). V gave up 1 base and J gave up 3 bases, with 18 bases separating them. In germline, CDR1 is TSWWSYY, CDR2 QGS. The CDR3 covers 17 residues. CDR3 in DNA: TGTGCTCTTGGGGAACGGGAGCTACTGGTCTCCGCCGATAAACTCATCTTT. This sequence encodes CALGERELLVSADKLIF.